The present T cell receptor (beta chain) was sequenced within a study of blood T cell repertoires in COVID-19. In germline, CDR1 is LGHDT, CDR2 YNNKEL (reference sequence). With 3 bases removed from V and 7 bases from J, the gap between germline ends came to 14 bases. The CDR3 covers 14 residues. Sequencing was performed with immunoSEQ multiplex PCR; in TCRdb, only in-frame clones are kept and a portion is missing. Of some 250,000 clones listed, roughly four fifths are singletons. The chain uses TRBV3-1 (or the pseudogene TRBV3-2) and TRBJ2-3; D perhaps matches TRBD1 (8 bases). Sequenced: PBMCs or T cells enriched from blood (not recorded which). The receptor comes from a man aged 35 to 55 who had recovered from COVID-19. CDR3 bases: TGTGCCAGCAGCCACAGGGGGCGGGGGTATACGCAGTATTTT. Protein: CASSHRGRGYTQYF.